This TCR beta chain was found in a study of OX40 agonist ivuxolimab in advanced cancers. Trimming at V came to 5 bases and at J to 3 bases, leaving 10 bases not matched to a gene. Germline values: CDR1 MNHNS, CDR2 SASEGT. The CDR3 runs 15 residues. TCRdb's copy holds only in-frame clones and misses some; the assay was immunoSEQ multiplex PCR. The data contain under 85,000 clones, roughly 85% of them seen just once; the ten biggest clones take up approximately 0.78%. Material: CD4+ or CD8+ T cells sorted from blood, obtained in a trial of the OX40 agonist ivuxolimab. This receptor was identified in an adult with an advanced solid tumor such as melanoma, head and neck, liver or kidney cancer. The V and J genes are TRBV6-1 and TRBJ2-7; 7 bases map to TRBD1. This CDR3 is CASSRTDRALYEQYF. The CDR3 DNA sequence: TGTGCCAGCAGTAGGACCGACAGGGCCCTCTACGAGCAGTACTTC.